Below, one TCR beta chain is given with its context. The CDR3 length is 15 residues. The V segment lost 5 bases and the J segment 2 bases; nucleotides outside the gene matches: 6. Germline V gene lookup returns CDR1 SGHTA and CDR2 FQGNSA. The data were obtained in a study of cytomegalovirus exposure and HLA in healthy donors. It was with 60 Vbeta and 13 Jbeta primers that the PCR ran. Libraries were prepared by immunoSEQ multiplex PCR; TCRdb keeps only in-frame clonotypes and omits some of them. Found here are 150,000 or so clones, around 80% of them singletons; the top ten hold 1.5%. V usage is TRBV7-2 and J usage is TRBJ2-3; 8 nucleotides match TRBD2. This TCR was sampled from a female donor in good health and CMV-seronegative. The sequenced sample was PBMCs. The CDR3 loop reads CASSLTSGPTDTQYF. For the CDR3, the DNA is TGTGCCAGCAGCCTTACTAGCGGCCCCACAGATACGCAGTATTTT.